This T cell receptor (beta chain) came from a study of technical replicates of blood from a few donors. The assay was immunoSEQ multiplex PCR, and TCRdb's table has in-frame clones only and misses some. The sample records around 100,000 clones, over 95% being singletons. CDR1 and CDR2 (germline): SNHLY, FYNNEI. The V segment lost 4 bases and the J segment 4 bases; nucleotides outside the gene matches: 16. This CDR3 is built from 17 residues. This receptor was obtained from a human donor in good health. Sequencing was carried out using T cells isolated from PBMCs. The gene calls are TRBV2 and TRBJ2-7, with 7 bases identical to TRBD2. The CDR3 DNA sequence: TGTGCCAGCAGTGCCGTTTTCCTCGGCGGGAGCAGGTACGAGCAGTACTTC. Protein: CASSAVFLGGSRYEQYF. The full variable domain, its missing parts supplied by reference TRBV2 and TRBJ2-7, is EPEVTQTPSHQVTQMGQEVILRCVPISNHLYFYWYRQILGQKVEFLVSFYNNEISEKSEIFDDQFSVERPDGSNFTLKIRSTKLEDSAMYFCASSAVFLGGSRYEQYFGPGTRLTVT.